This is a list of T cell receptor beta chains from one sample in a study of cytomegalovirus exposure and HLA in healthy donors. The repertoire was sequenced with immunoSEQ multiplex PCR; TCRdb's copy has only in-frame clones and lacks some. The repertoire consists of a few hundred thousand clones, with over 75% occurring once and the leading ten covering approximately 3%. The sequencing input was PBMCs. These receptors were collected from a woman aged 25-40 years in good health and CMV-seronegative. Each CDR3 is given with its conserved first and last residue. The D gene is left open where the match is weak. Not every row has a clone size; where given, it reads once, few, many or a size class.

d_call: .
j_call: TRBJ1-2
v_call: TRBV7-3
clone_size: .
cdr3_nt: TGTGCCAGCAGCTTAAGGGCCTCACAGGGCGATAACTATGGCTACACCTTC
cdr3_aa: CASSLRASQGDNYGYTF

d_call: TRBD2
j_call: TRBJ2-1
v_call: TRBV4-2
clone_size: .
cdr3_nt: TGTGCCAGCAGCCCCACGGTGGGGGAGGGATGGAATGAGCAGTTCTTC
cdr3_aa: CASSPTVGEGWNEQFF

d_call: .
j_call: TRBJ1-2
v_call: TRBV10-3
clone_size: .
cdr3_nt: TGTGCCATCAGTGGACTGGCGGATGCCTATGGCTACACCTTC
cdr3_aa: CAISGLADAYGYTF

d_call: .
j_call: TRBJ2-1
v_call: TRBV4-2
clone_size: .
cdr3_nt: TGTGCCAGCAGCCTAGGGGCCGAGGACTCCTACAATGAGCAGTTCTTC
cdr3_aa: CASSLGAEDSYNEQFF

d_call: .
j_call: TRBJ1-2
v_call: TRBV7-9
clone_size: .
cdr3_nt: TGTGCCAGCAGCTTAGGGCTCACTAACTATGGCTACACCTTC
cdr3_aa: CASSLGLTNYGYTF

d_call: .
j_call: TRBJ2-3
v_call: TRBV30
clone_size: .
cdr3_nt: TGTGCCTGGAGTTCTAGTAGTCCAGATACGCAGTATTTT
cdr3_aa: CAWSSSSPDTQYF

d_call: TRBD2
j_call: TRBJ2-7
v_call: TRBV11-3
clone_size: .
cdr3_nt: TGTGCCAGCAGCCGGACTAGCGGGTCCTACGAGCAGTACTTC
cdr3_aa: CASSRTSGSYEQYF

d_call: .
j_call: TRBJ2-7
v_call: TRBV5-8
clone_size: .
cdr3_nt: TGTGCCAGCAGCTTGGACAGGCCCTACGAGCAGTACTTC
cdr3_aa: CASSLDRPYEQYF

d_call: TRBD1
j_call: TRBJ1-1
v_call: TRBV28
clone_size: .
cdr3_nt: TGTGCCAGCAGTCCAAAACCGGGGACAGCGAACACTGAAGCTTTCTTT
cdr3_aa: CASSPKPGTANTEAFF

d_call: .
j_call: TRBJ1-2
v_call: TRBV6-1
clone_size: .
cdr3_nt: TGTGCCAGCAGTCCACCGACAGCCCCATACACCTTC
cdr3_aa: CASSPPTAPYTF

d_call: .
j_call: TRBJ2-7
v_call: TRBV13
clone_size: .
cdr3_nt: TGTGCCAGCAGCTTAGGCAGGGGCGATTACGAGCAATACTTC
cdr3_aa: CASSLGRGDYEQYF

d_call: .
j_call: TRBJ1-2
v_call: TRBV7-9
clone_size: .
cdr3_nt: TGTGCCAGCAGCTTAGGGACTTGGGGCTACACCTTC
cdr3_aa: CASSLGTWGYTF

d_call: TRBD1
j_call: TRBJ1-6
v_call: TRBV11-2
clone_size: .
cdr3_nt: TGTGCCAGCAGGGGAGGACAGGGGTGGAATTCACCCCTCCACTTT
cdr3_aa: CASRGGQGWNSPLHF

d_call: .
j_call: TRBJ1-3
v_call: TRBV7-2
clone_size: .
cdr3_nt: TGTGCCAGCAGCTTAGGGGGAGACGGAAACACCATATATTTT
cdr3_aa: CASSLGGDGNTIYF

d_call: .
j_call: TRBJ1-2
v_call: TRBV6-1
clone_size: .
cdr3_nt: TGTGCCAGCAGTGCCCCAAACAGGGTTGGCTACACCTTC
cdr3_aa: CASSAPNRVGYTF

d_call: TRBD2
j_call: TRBJ2-7
v_call: TRBV27
clone_size: .
cdr3_nt: TGTGCCAGCAAGGGCCATATGGGACTAGCGTCCTCCTACGAGCAGTACTTC
cdr3_aa: CASKGHMGLASSYEQYF

d_call: .
j_call: TRBJ2-3
v_call: TRBV9
clone_size: .
cdr3_nt: TGTGCCAGCAGCGTAGAAAGCGAGGCCACAGATACGCAGTATTTT
cdr3_aa: CASSVESEATDTQYF

d_call: TRBD1
j_call: TRBJ2-2
v_call: TRBV5-1
clone_size: once
cdr3_nt: TGCGCCAGCAGCTTGCAGGGGGCCGGGGAGCTGTTTTTT
cdr3_aa: CASSLQGAGELFF

d_call: TRBD2
j_call: TRBJ2-7
v_call: TRBV5-6
clone_size: .
cdr3_nt: TGTGCCAGCAGCTTGGTCTCTAGCGGGAGAGAGCAGTACTTC
cdr3_aa: CASSLVSSGREQYF

d_call: .
j_call: TRBJ1-2
v_call: TRBV29-1
clone_size: .
cdr3_nt: TGCAGCGTTGAGGGACACCGGACCCCTGGCTACACCTTC
cdr3_aa: CSVEGHRTPGYTF

d_call: TRBD1
j_call: TRBJ2-3
v_call: TRBV6-4
clone_size: .
cdr3_nt: TGTGCCAGCAGTGACTCGAGCAGGGGGCGCCCAGATACGCAGTATTTT
cdr3_aa: CASSDSSRGRPDTQYF

d_call: .
j_call: TRBJ1-5
v_call: TRBV6-5
clone_size: .
cdr3_nt: TGTGCCAGCAGCTTCTGGGGGGTTGGTCAGCCCCAGCATTTT
cdr3_aa: CASSFWGVGQPQHF

d_call: .
j_call: TRBJ1-1
v_call: TRBV4-1
clone_size: .
cdr3_nt: TGCGCCAGCAGCCAAGATGGGTCGGGTGCTTTCTTT
cdr3_aa: CASSQDGSGAFF

d_call: .
j_call: TRBJ2-1
v_call: TRBV7-9
clone_size: few
cdr3_nt: TGTGCCAGCAGCTTACCAGAGAGGGCCTACAATGAGCAGTTCTTC
cdr3_aa: CASSLPERAYNEQFF

d_call: TRBD1
j_call: TRBJ1-5
v_call: TRBV10-3
clone_size: .
cdr3_nt: TGTGCCACCACGGGACAGGTCGGGAATCAGCCCCAGCATTTT
cdr3_aa: CATTGQVGNQPQHF

d_call: .
j_call: TRBJ1-5
v_call: TRBV27
clone_size: few
cdr3_nt: TGTGCCAGCAGTCCGACAAAAAGGCAGCCCCAGCATTTT
cdr3_aa: CASSPTKRQPQHF

d_call: .
j_call: TRBJ2-1
v_call: TRBV4-1
clone_size: .
cdr3_nt: TGCGCCAGCAGCCCCCGGGGGGCGGGCCTCAATGAGCAGTTCTTC
cdr3_aa: CASSPRGAGLNEQFF

d_call: TRBD1
j_call: TRBJ2-1
v_call: TRBV6-1
clone_size: .
cdr3_nt: TGTGCCAGCAGTGGGGACAGGGAATTGGACAATGAGCAGTTCTTC
cdr3_aa: CASSGDRELDNEQFF

d_call: .
j_call: TRBJ2-7
v_call: TRBV27
clone_size: .
cdr3_nt: TGTGCCAGCAGCTTTCTGGGCAGCTCCTACGAGCAGTACTTC
cdr3_aa: CASSFLGSSYEQYF

d_call: .
j_call: TRBJ1-4
v_call: TRBV7-9
clone_size: .
cdr3_nt: TGTGCCAGCAGCTTAGTGGGGGGAAATGAAAAACTGTTTTTT
cdr3_aa: CASSLVGGNEKLFF

d_call: TRBD2
j_call: TRBJ2-5
v_call: TRBV5-4
clone_size: .
cdr3_nt: TGTGCCGGTTCATGGGGGGGAGAAGAGACCCAGTACTTC
cdr3_aa: CAGSWGGEETQYF

d_call: .
j_call: TRBJ1-3
v_call: TRBV30
clone_size: .
cdr3_nt: TGTGCCTGGAGCGGTGGAAACACCATATATTTT
cdr3_aa: CAWSGGNTIYF

d_call: .
j_call: TRBJ2-7
v_call: TRBV2
clone_size: few
cdr3_nt: TGTGCCAGCACCCGGGTTTACGAGCAGTACTTC
cdr3_aa: CASTRVYEQYF

d_call: .
j_call: TRBJ1-1
v_call: TRBV18
clone_size: .
cdr3_nt: TGTGCCAGCTCTCAATACGCAGGGAACACTGAAGCTTTCTTT
cdr3_aa: CASSQYAGNTEAFF

d_call: TRBD1
j_call: TRBJ1-5
v_call: TRBV9
clone_size: .
cdr3_nt: TGTGCCAGCAGCGGCCGGGACAGTGATAGCAATCAGCCCCAGCATTTT
cdr3_aa: CASSGRDSDSNQPQHF

d_call: .
j_call: TRBJ1-5
v_call: TRBV5-1
clone_size: .
cdr3_nt: TGCGCCAGCAGCTTGGCAAGTGGGCATCAGCCCCAGCATTTT
cdr3_aa: CASSLASGHQPQHF